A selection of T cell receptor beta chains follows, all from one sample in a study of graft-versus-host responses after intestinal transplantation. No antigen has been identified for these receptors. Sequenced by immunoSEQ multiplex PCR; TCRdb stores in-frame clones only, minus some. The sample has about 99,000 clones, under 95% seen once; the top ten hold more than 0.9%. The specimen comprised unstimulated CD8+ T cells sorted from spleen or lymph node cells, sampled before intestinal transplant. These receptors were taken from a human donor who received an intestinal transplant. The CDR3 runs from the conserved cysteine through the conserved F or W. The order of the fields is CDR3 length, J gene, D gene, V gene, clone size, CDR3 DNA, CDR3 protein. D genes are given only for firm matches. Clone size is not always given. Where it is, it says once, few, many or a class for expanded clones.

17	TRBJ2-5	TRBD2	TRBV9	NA	TGTGCCAGCAGCGTAGAATCCCAGCGGGGGCCTGGGGAGACCCAGTACTTC	CASSVESQRGPGETQYF
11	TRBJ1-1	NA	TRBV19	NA	TGTGCCAGTTTCGGGGGCACTGAAGCTTTCTTT	CASFGGTEAFF
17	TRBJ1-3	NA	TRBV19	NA	TGTGCCAGTAGTATCCTATCGGCAGGCTTCTCTGGAAACACCATATATTTT	CASSILSAGFSGNTIYF
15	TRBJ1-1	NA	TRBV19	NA	TGTGCCAGTAGTATAGATGGGTCGGCCAGGTCTGAAGCTTTCTTT	CASSIDGSARSEAFF
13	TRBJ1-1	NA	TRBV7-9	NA	TGTGCCAGCGGTTTGGGGAAGAACACTGAAGCTTTCTTT	CASGLGKNTEAFF
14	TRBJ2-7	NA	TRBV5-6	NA	TGTGCCAGCACCCCGCCGGGGCCCCCCTACGAGCAGTACTTC	CASTPPGPPYEQYF
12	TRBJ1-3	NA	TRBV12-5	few	TGTGCTAGTGGTTGGAGTAAGAACACCATATATTTT	CASGWSKNTIYF
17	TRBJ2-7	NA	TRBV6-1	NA	TGTGCCAGCAGAGAAGTAATGACAGGCTTCTCTCACTACGAGCAGTACTTC	CASREVMTGFSHYEQYF
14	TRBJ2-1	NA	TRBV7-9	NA	TGTGCCAGCAGCTTAGATGTTGCGAAACATGAGCAGTTCTTC	CASSLDVAKHEQFF
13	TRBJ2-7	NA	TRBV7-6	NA	TGTGCCAGCAGCAAGGGGACACTGTACGAGCAGTACTTC	CASSKGTLYEQYF
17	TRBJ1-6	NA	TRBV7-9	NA	TGTGCCAGCAGCCCGACCATGGACACGGGAGGATATTTGGCCCTCCACTTT	CASSPTMDTGGYLALHF
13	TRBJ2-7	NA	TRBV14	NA	TGTGCCAGCAGTGATGACAGTGGGAAGGAGCAGTACTTC	CASSDDSGKEQYF
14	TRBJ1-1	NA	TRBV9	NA	TGTGCCAGCAGCGTAGCTACGGGGAACACTGAAGCTTTCTTT	CASSVATGNTEAFF
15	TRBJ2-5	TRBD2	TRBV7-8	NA	TGTGCCAGCAGCTTATTCCCCCGGGAGGGAGAGACCCAGTACTTC	CASSLFPREGETQYF
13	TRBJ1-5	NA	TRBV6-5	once	TGTGCCAGCAGTCCCGGCCCATATCAGCCCCAGCATTTT	CASSPGPYQPQHF
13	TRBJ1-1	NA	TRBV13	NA	TGTGCCAGCAGCTTACCCTTAAACACTGAAGCTTTCTTT	CASSLPLNTEAFF
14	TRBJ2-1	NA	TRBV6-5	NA	TGTGCCAGCAGTGCCCGGGGGGCTTACAATGAGCAGTTCTTC	CASSARGAYNEQFF
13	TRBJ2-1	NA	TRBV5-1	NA	TGCGCCAGCAGCTCACTGGACAGTAATGAGCAGTTCTTC	CASSSLDSNEQFF